Given below is one TCR beta chain in context. The CDR3 loop spans 12 amino acids. The V gene's germline CDR1 is SNHLY and CDR2 FYNNEI. The ends lost 7 bases at V and 2 bases at J; junction bases unmatched: 1. The repertoire was sequenced with immunoSEQ multiplex PCR; TCRdb's copy has only in-frame clones and lacks some. The sample shows tens of thousands of clones, 50% to 80% of them seen only once. The source of the sample is a study of cytotoxic CD8 clonotypes in ibrutinib-treated CLL. This sequence was found in a human donor with chronic lymphocytic leukemia. The source was PBMCs, collected after 24 months of ibrutinib treatment. The V gene is TRBV2, the J gene TRBJ1-2, with TRBD1 matching 7 bases. This CDR3 reads CASKGQNYGYTF. The CDR3 region has the DNA TGTGCCAGCAAGGGACAGAACTATGGCTACACCTTC. The entire variable domain, with the rest obtained from reference TRBV2 and TRBJ1-2, is as follows: EPEVTQTPSHQVTQMGQEVILRCVPISNHLYFYWYRQILGQKVEFLVSFYNNEISEKSEIFDDQFSVERPDGSNFTLKIRSTKLEDSAMYFCASKGQNYGYTFGSGTRLTVV.